The clone carrying this TCR beta chain was seen more than once but under ten times. The entry originates in a study of T-cell memory formation after mild COVID-19. The V and J ends lost 4 bases and 3 bases, in that order; junction bases with no gene match: 3. There are 15 residues in the CDR3. The germline V gene encodes CDR1 MNHEY and CDR2 SMNVEV (reference sequence). TCRdb analysed the 5' RACE reads with MiXCR anew, one entry per CDR3 protein. Among under 550,000 distinct CDR3 sequences listed, roughly 18% were seen once. What was sequenced was PBMCs or a T cell subset sorted from them (not recorded which). The V and J genes are TRBV27 and TRBJ2-3; 11 positions match TRBD2. The origin of this receptor is a man in his late teens or twenties who had mild COVID-19 (a few samples of this study predate the infection). Cell type and time point are not known. CDR3 loop: CASSSWTSGTDTQYF. The CDR3 DNA sequence: TGTGCCAGCAGTTCTTGGACTAGCGGGACAGATACGCAGTATTTT.